The 17 T cell receptor beta chains reported below all come from one sample, sequenced in a study of Ad26.COV2.S vaccination and SARS-CoV-2 variants. Treatment specified: some 20 received Ad26.COV2.S at low or high dose, single or two shots; several received placebo; per-sample allocation not given. It was on day 63 after the first vaccine or placebo injection that samples were taken. Profiled with immunoSEQ multiplex PCR; TCRdb holds only in-frame clones, not every one. The profile shows about 400,000 clones, roughly 85% of them singletons. Specimen: peripheral blood, collected in a trial of Ad26.COV2.S vaccine versus placebo. The source of these receptors is a person between 18 and 65 years old who received the Ad26.COV2.S COVID-19 vaccine or a placebo.

The genes are TRBV4-2 and TRBJ2-2; possible D gene TRBD1, 5 bases. Trimming pared 0 bases from V and 8 bases from J, leaving 22 bases between. CDR1 LGHNA and CDR2 YNFKEQ come from the germline V gene. This CDR3 spans 18 amino acids. The chain's CDR3 is CASSQDRSAGWFGGELFF. CDR3 nucleotide sequence: TGTGCCAGCAGCCAAGATAGATCTGCAGGGTGGTTCGGAGGGGAGCTGTTTTTT.

CDR3 nucleotides: TGTGCCAGCAGGAACGGGACAGCCTTTCATCAGCCCCAGCATTTT. It translates to CASRNGTAFHQPQHF. This chain joins TRBV2 and TRBJ1-5; 7 bases line up with TRBD1. With V trimmed by 6 bases and J by 5 bases, 10 bases remained unmatched. Per the germline V gene, CDR1 is SNHLY and CDR2 is FYNNEI. The CDR3 is made up of 15 amino acids.

This clone was seen a few times. The chain combines TRBV27 with TRBJ2-7; 9 positions match TRBD2. After removal of 8 bases from V and 5 bases from J, the junction contained 10 bases not matched to a gene. The CDR3 is made up of 14 amino acids. Germline values: CDR1 MNHEY, CDR2 SMNVEV (reference sequence). CDR3 coding DNA: TGTGCCAGCGGGATAGCGGGGGCGACCCACGAGCAGTACTTC. Translated, it gives CASGIAGATHEQYF.

Comment on this clone: Other DNA sequences in the sample encode the same CDR3. The genes are TRBV4-1 and TRBJ2-2; TRBD2 aligns across 11 bases. Germline V gene data show CDR1 as MGHRA and CDR2 as YSYEKL. V was pared by 4 bases and J by 1 base, with 2 bases of the junction left unmatched. CDR3 length: 16 residues. The CDR3 DNA is TGCGCCAGCAGCCGCGGACTAGCGGGGAACACCGGGGAGCTGTTTTTT. The encoded protein is CASSRGLAGNTGELFF.

The V call is TRBV6-5, the J call TRBJ2-5; D remains ambiguous. CDR1 MNHEY and CDR2 SVGAGI come from the germline V gene. This CDR3 is 14 amino acids long. With 2 bases removed from V and 5 bases from J, the gap between germline ends came to 12 bases. The CDR3 nucleotides are TGTGCCAGCAGTTACGCCGATGGGTCGGAGACCCAGTACTTC. This sequence encodes CASSYADGSETQYF.

Here the CDR3 DNA reads TGTGCCAGCTCACCACCTATTGGACAGGGGGTTGGAGAGACCCAGTACTTC. Amino acid sequence: CASSPPIGQGVGETQYF. The chain couples TRBV18 to TRBJ2-5; the match to TRBD1 covers 10 bases. The germline V gene has CDR1 KGHSH and CDR2 LQKENI. The CDR3 extends over 17 amino acids. The ends lost 0 bases at V and 4 bases at J; junction bases unmatched: 8.

V gene TRBV5-4 combines with J gene TRBJ1-1; D is uncertain. The V and J ends lost 2 bases and 6 bases respectively, with 11 bases between them. The germline CDR1 and CDR2 sequences are SGHNT and YYREEE (reference sequence). The CDR3 runs to 13 residues. The CDR3: CASSFFPRPEAFF. The DNA of the CDR3 is TGTGCCAGCAGCTTTTTCCCACGGCCTGAAGCTTTCTTT.

The chain's CDR3 is CASRRTGGGETQYF. In DNA form, the CDR3 reads TGTGCCAGCAGGCGGACCGGGGGTGGAGAGACCCAGTACTTC. The chain joins TRBV27 to TRBJ2-5; D perhaps matches TRBD2 (6 bases). The CDR3 length is 14 residues. Germline V gene data show CDR1 as MNHEY and CDR2 as SMNVEV (reference sequence). Trimming shortened V by 6 bases and J by 4 bases, and 15 bases separated the two germline ends.

This clone was detected a few times. The CDR3 reads CASSQGLGYKNSPLHF. The CDR3 nucleotides read TGTGCCAGCAGCCAAGGTCTGGGTTACAAAAATTCACCCCTCCACTTT. V gene TRBV3-1 (or the pseudogene TRBV3-2) combines with J gene TRBJ1-6; D not certain. The V end lost 1 base, the J end lost 7 bases, and 14 bases lay between the germline ends. Per the germline V gene, CDR1 is LGHDT and CDR2 is YNNKEL (reference sequence). The CDR3 sequence is 16 residues long.

The V call is TRBV5-6, the J call TRBJ1-4; 9 bases agree with TRBD1. The ends lost 4 bases at V and 7 bases at J; junction bases unmatched: 8. The CDR3 spans 15 residues. CDR1 and CDR2 from the germline V gene are SGHDT and YYEEEE. CDR3 loop: CASSRAGTGIEKLFF. The CDR3 DNA follows: TGTGCCAGCAGCCGCGCAGGGACAGGGATTGAAAAACTGTTTTTT.

J is TRBJ1-4 and V is TRBV5-1; no firm D call. The CDR3 covers 17 residues. V gave up 1 base and J gave up 0 bases, with 13 bases separating them. Germline V CDR1 and CDR2: SGHRS, YFSETQ. CDR3 bases: TGCGCCAGCAGCTTGACATTGCTCTCTCCAACTAATGAAAAACTGTTTTTT. Its protein is CASSLTLLSPTNEKLFF. The full variable domain, with the rest looked up from reference TRBV5-1 and TRBJ1-4, is KAGVTQTPRYLIKTRGQQVTLSCSPISGHRSVSWYQQTPGQGLQFLFEYFSETQRNKGNFPGRFSGRQFSNSRSEMNVSTLELGDSALYLCASSLTLLSPTNEKLFFGSGTQLSVL.

This sequence joins TRBV7-3 and TRBJ1-1; D is undetermined. Germline assignment: CDR1 SGHTA and CDR2 FQGTGA. The CDR3 length is 14 residues. V gave up 4 bases and J gave up 5 bases, with 14 bases separating them. Written as DNA, the CDR3 is TGTGCCAGCAGCTCCTCTCCGGGATTTACTGAAGCTTTCTTT. It codes for CASSSSPGFTEAFF. Drawing the rest from reference TRBV7-3 and TRBJ1-1, the complete variable domain is GAGVSQTPSNKVTEKGKYVELRCDPISGHTALYWYRQSLGQGPEFLIYFQGTGAADDSGLPNDRFFAVRPEGSVSTLKIQRTERGDSAVYLCASSSSPGFTEAFFGQGTRLTVV.

The chain has TRBV20-1 and TRBJ2-5; no reliable D call. V lost 5 bases to trimming and J lost 7 bases, with 11 bases between them. This CDR3 spans 11 amino acids. Germline values: CDR1 DFQATT, CDR2 SNEGSKA (reference sequence). This CDR3 is CSARSTGTQYF. DNA of the CDR3: TGCAGTGCTCGGTCCACGGGGACCCAGTACTTC.

The V and J genes are TRBV2 and TRBJ2-7; TRBD2 aligns across 8 bases. This CDR3 is 14 amino acids long. The V gene's germline CDR1 is SNHLY and CDR2 FYNNEI. Trimming cost V 6 bases and J 6 bases; bases outside gene matches: 10. This chain's CDR3 is CASSAGLEGLEQYF. The CDR3 DNA reads as TGTGCCAGCAGCGCGGGACTAGAAGGTCTCGAGCAGTACTTC.

The CDR3 sequence is CASSSGSSRGYEQYF. The CDR3 coding sequence is TGTGCCAGCAGTTCCGGGTCTTCTCGGGGCTACGAGCAGTACTTC. This sequence joins TRBV2 and TRBJ2-7; a possible D gene is TRBD2 (5 bases). V shed 5 bases and J shed 3 bases, with 17 bases lying between them. Germline V gene sequence: CDR1 SNHLY, CDR2 FYNNEI. CDR3 length: 15 amino acids.

This chain joins TRBV19 and TRBJ1-5, with D possibly being TRBD1 (5 bases). In germline, CDR1 is LNHDA, CDR2 SQIVND (reference sequence). The length of the CDR3 is 13 residues. V lost 6 bases, J lost 5 bases, and 11 bases lay in between. This CDR3 is CASRRGLDQPQHF. CDR3 nucleotide sequence: TGTGCCAGTAGGAGGGGATTAGATCAGCCCCAGCATTTT.

V is TRBV29-1 and J is TRBJ2-1; 15 bases line up with TRBD2. Losses at the gene ends were 7 bases for V and 8 bases for J; bases not matched to a gene: 3. The germline V gene encodes CDR1 SQVTM and CDR2 ANQGSEA. This CDR3 has 13 amino acids. CDR3 DNA: TGCAGCGCTCGGACTAGCGGGGGGGATGAGCAGTTCTTC. It yields the protein CSARTSGGDEQFF.